This T cell receptor (beta chain) was captured in a study of T cell repertoires in cytomegalovirus infection. TCRdb recomputed calls from the reads with MiXCR, one row per CDR3 protein. Of about 190,000 distinct CDR3 sequences in the sample, 28% are singletons; the top ten hold roughly 29%. V dropped 0 bases and J dropped 6 bases, with 9 bases sitting between them. The CDR3 spans 14 residues. Germline CDR1 MNHEY, CDR2 SVGEGT. The chain couples TRBV6-2 or TRBV6-3 to TRBJ1-5; no clear D. This clonotype was sampled from a human donor in good health (CMV status not recorded). Some clones in this sample may be carry-over from other donors' samples. The specimen sequenced was PBMCs. The CDR3 bases are TGTGCCAGCAGTTACTCAGGACGTAGTCAGCCCCAGCATTTT. It specifies CASSYSGRSQPQHF.